This TCR beta chain was profiled in a study of somatic mutations in cytotoxic T cells in rheumatoid arthritis. Study overall: Flow sorting of some V beta antibody-stained T cells reached nearly 100% purity, with V beta1+ cells also TCRB-sequenced.

Flow cytometry served to check the purity of CD4+ and CD8+ cells, which were isolated by positive magnetic bead selection. Findings of the study overall: Patients with a largest CD8+ clone exceeding 20% of CD8+ cells numbered 8 of 65. Statistically, CD8+ T-cell clonality was not significantly distinct between individuals with rheumatoid arthritis and age-matched healthy controls.

With regard to this clone: The antigen remains unidentified.

Trimming stripped 0 bases from V and 5 bases from J, with 10 bases between. CDR1 is MNHEY, CDR2 SMNVEV, per germline (reference sequence). The CDR3 runs 14 residues. Libraries were prepared by immunoSEQ multiplex PCR; TCRdb keeps only in-frame clonotypes and omits some of them. The sample has 11,000 or so clones; around 75% are singletons. The specimen sequenced was CD8+ T cells sorted from blood. The chain links TRBV27 to TRBJ1-1; D ambiguous. The source of this sequence is a man between 60 and 70 years old in good health. CDR3 protein: CASSLSPGLTEAFF. As DNA, the CDR3 is TGTGCCAGCAGTTTATCTCCAGGCTTAACTGAAGCTTTCTTT.